Shown below are 12 T cell receptor beta chains from a single sample sequenced in a study of blood T cell repertoires in COVID-19. Profiling relied on immunoSEQ multiplex PCR, and the TCRdb table lists in-frame clones only, not all of them. The table has fewer than 300,000 clones, roughly 85% seen once. The sample was peripheral blood. The origin of the receptors is a man aged 50-59 years with active or convalescent COVID-19.

The CDR3 DNA follows: TGTGCCTCTCGGACAGGGAGTAGGGAGACCCAGTACTTC. It encodes CASRTGSRETQYF. The chain combines TRBV30 with TRBJ2-5; 8 bases line up with TRBD1. Looked up from germline, CDR1 is GTSNPN and CDR2 is SVGIG (reference sequence). Trimming cost V 7 bases and J 5 bases; bases outside gene matches: 9. The CDR3 totals 13 residues.

The chain uses TRBV6-5 and TRBJ1-4; the D gene is possibly TRBD1 (5 bases). The ends were cut back, 10 bases at V and 7 bases at J, with 16 bases in the middle. The germline V gene has CDR1 MNHEY and CDR2 SVGAGI. The CDR3 contains 13 residues. CDR3 bases: TGTGCCACTCGCCGGGGGTTCGGTGAAAAACTGTTTTTT. Amino acids: CATRRGFGEKLFF.

For the CDR3, the DNA is TGTGCCAGCAGGTTGACGGGTAATGAAAAACTGTTTTTT. Its protein is CASRLTGNEKLFF. This chain connects TRBV28 to TRBJ1-4; D is uncertain. The CDR3 has 13 residues. The V gene's germline CDR1 is MDHEN and CDR2 SYDVKM. V lost 6 bases to trimming and J lost 4 bases, with 9 bases between them. The full variable domain, completed using reference TRBV28 and TRBJ1-4, is DVKVTQSSRYLVKRTGEKVFLECVQDMDHENMFWYRQDPGLGLRLIYFSYDVKMKEKGDIPEGYSVSREKKERFSLILESASTNQTSMYLCASRLTGNEKLFFGSGTQLSVL.

This clone was counted between two and nine times. The rearrangement links TRBV7-2 to TRBJ1-2; 7 bases line up with TRBD1. After removal of 1 base from V and 6 bases from J, the junction contained 11 bases not matched to a gene. This CDR3 contains 16 residues. CDR1 is SGHTA, CDR2 FQGNSA, per germline. The CDR3 region has the DNA TGTGCCAGCAGCTTAGGGATGTTGGGGACAGTTAATGGCTACACCTTC. Its protein is CASSLGMLGTVNGYTF. The full variable domain, rest sourced from reference TRBV7-2 and TRBJ1-2, is GAGVSQSPSNKVTEKGKDVELRCDPISGHTALYWYRQSLGQGLEFLIYFQGNSAPDKSGLPSDRFSAERTGGSVSTLTIQRTQQEDSAVYLCASSLGMLGTVNGYTFGSGTRLTVV.

The genes are TRBV19 and TRBJ2-5; D is ambiguous. Germline V lookup: CDR1 LNHDA, CDR2 SQIVND (reference sequence). This CDR3 has 15 residues. Between the trimmed V and J ends, which lost 3 bases and 5 bases, there was a span of 16 bases. This CDR3 reads CASSMGSQGRETQYF. For the CDR3, the DNA is TGTGCCAGTAGTATGGGCAGTCAAGGTCGGGAGACCCAGTACTTC.

This clone has more than one count but fewer than ten. The V gene is TRBV6-2 or TRBV6-3, the J gene TRBJ2-7; 8 bases are a match to TRBD1. Germline CDR1 and CDR2: MNHEY and SVGEGT. Losses at the gene ends were 1 base for V and 4 bases for J; bases not matched to a gene: 3. The CDR3 runs to 14 residues. As DNA, the CDR3 is TGTGCCAGCAGTTACTTCGACAGGGGATACGAGCAGTACTTC. Translating it yields CASSYFDRGYEQYF.

The V and J genes are TRBV7-3 and TRBJ2-3; D is undetermined. V lost 4 bases and J 0 bases, leaving 11 bases between the germline ends. Germline CDR1 and CDR2: SGHTA and FQGTGA. CDR3 length: 15 residues. For the CDR3, the DNA is TGTGCCAGCAGCTCCGGTTCGTCTAGCACAGATACGCAGTATTTT. It yields the protein CASSSGSSSTDTQYF. Variable domain in full (rest from reference TRBV7-3 and TRBJ2-3): GAGVSQTPSNKVTEKGKYVELRCDPISGHTALYWYRQSLGQGPEFLIYFQGTGAADDSGLPNDRFFAVRPEGSVSTLKIQRTERGDSAVYLCASSSGSSSTDTQYFGPGTRLTVL.

The chain couples TRBV5-8 to TRBJ2-7, with 7 nucleotides matching TRBD2. Per germline, CDR1 SGHTS and CDR2 YDEGEE. The trim removed 2 bases at V and 4 bases at J, leaving 12 bases unmatched. The CDR3 runs to 16 residues. The CDR3 here is CASSFKPSGNLYEQYF. The CDR3 nucleotides are TGTGCCAGCAGCTTTAAGCCTAGCGGAAATTTATACGAGCAGTACTTC.

The chain joins TRBV19 to TRBJ2-7, with D uncertain. In germline, CDR1 is LNHDA, CDR2 SQIVND (reference sequence). This CDR3 contains 15 residues. The ends were cut back, 1 base at V and 0 bases at J, with 10 bases in the middle. For the CDR3, the DNA is TGTGCCAGTAGTATAGGGGCCCTGAGCTCCTACGAGCAGTACTTC. It translates to CASSIGALSSYEQYF.

Worth noting for this clone: Other DNA variants within this sample encode the same CDR3. The chain recombines TRBV30 with TRBJ1-2, with a weak D call TRBD1 (6 bases). Germline V lookup: CDR1 GTSNPN, CDR2 SVGIG (reference sequence). The CDR3 covers 12 residues. Trimming removed 5 bases at V and 4 bases at J, with 11 bases between. The CDR3 DNA reads as TGTGCCTGGTCGACAGGTTCCTATGGCTACACCTTC. It specifies CAWSTGSYGYTF.

This clone was seen just once. The rearrangement joins TRBV19 to TRBJ1-1, with a weak D call TRBD1 (6 bases). Germline V gene sequence: CDR1 LNHDA, CDR2 SQIVND (reference sequence). This CDR3 is built from 13 residues. Trimming shortened V by 4 bases and J by 1 base, and 7 bases separated the two germline ends. The CDR3 DNA follows: TGTGCCAGTAGTAACAGGGAGAACACTGAAGCTTTCTTT. It yields the protein CASSNRENTEAFF.

On this clone itself: One end of the junction is discordant with germline, which a read error may explain. The rearrangement joins TRBV18 to TRBJ1-2, with 9 bases aligning to TRBD1. Germline-derived CDR1 and CDR2 are KGHSH and LQKENI. The CDR3 totals 15 residues. The CDR3 DNA sequence: TGTGCCAGCTCTCCACGGACAGGGGAGGTCTATGGCTACACCTTC. Its protein product is CASSPRTGEVYGYTF.